This TCR beta chain was documented in a study of cytomegalovirus exposure and HLA in healthy donors. Primers for the PCR totalled 60 Vbeta and 13 Jbeta. The protocol was immunoSEQ multiplex PCR, while the TCRdb copy is restricted to in-frame clones and leaves out a portion. The repertoire includes roughly 160,000 clones, 70% to 90% of them detected once, and about 7% sits in the top ten. This CDR3 comprises 15 residues. The germline gives CDR1 SGHTA, CDR2 FQGNSA. Trimming cost V 4 bases and J 0 bases, with 7 bases left between them. The sequencing input was PBMCs. This rearrangement joins TRBV7-2 to TRBJ1-6; D remains unclear. The TCR was taken from a woman between 25 and 40 years old in good health and CMV-seropositive. CDR3 in DNA: TGTGCCAGCAGCTCGTCTAGCTCCTATAATTCACCCCTCCACTTT. It codes for CASSSSSSYNSPLHF. The complete variable domain, with remaining parts taken from reference TRBV7-2 and TRBJ1-6, reads GAGVSQSPSNKVTEKGKDVELRCDPISGHTALYWYRQSLGQGLEFLIYFQGNSAPDKSGLPSDRFSAERTGGSVSTLTIQRTQQEDSAVYLCASSSSSSYNSPLHFGNGTRLTVT.